Shown below are 23 T cell receptor beta chains from a single sample sequenced in a study of blood T cell repertoires in COVID-19. Libraries were prepared by immunoSEQ multiplex PCR; TCRdb keeps only in-frame clonotypes and omits some of them. The sample includes 310,000 or so clones, about 90% of them seen just once. The specimen sequenced was peripheral blood. The receptors originated from a woman aged 30 to 39 with COVID-19, enrolled during active disease.

CDR3: CASSFGQGVNYGYTF. The CDR3 nucleotides read TGCGCCAGCAGCTTTGGACAGGGGGTGAACTATGGCTACACCTTC. The V gene is TRBV5-1, the J gene TRBJ1-2; 10 bases match TRBD1. CDR3 length equals 15 residues. Germline CDR1 SGHRS, CDR2 YFSETQ. Trimming cost V 2 bases and J 2 bases; bases outside gene matches: 3. Full variable domain (remainder filled in from reference TRBV5-1 and TRBJ1-2): KAGVTQTPRYLIKTRGQQVTLSCSPISGHRSVSWYQQTPGQGLQFLFEYFSETQRNKGNFPGRFSGRQFSNSRSEMNVSTLELGDSALYLCASSFGQGVNYGYTFGSGTRLTVV.

The gene calls are TRBV4-2 and TRBJ1-2; D not certain. The CDR3 length is 15 residues. The germline gives CDR1 LGHNA, CDR2 YNFKEQ. Trimming took 0 bases from V and 3 from J, leaving 11 bases between them. DNA for the CDR3: TGTGCCAGCAGCCAAGACCCCACCGGAGACTATGGCTACACCTTC. It is translated as CASSQDPTGDYGYTF.

The gene calls are TRBV18 and TRBJ2-2, with D tentatively TRBD1 (6 bases). The V gene lost 3 bases and the J gene lost 5 bases, with 13 bases spanning the gap. Germline assignment: CDR1 KGHSH and CDR2 LQKENI. The CDR3 loop spans 15 amino acids. CDR3 coding DNA: TGTGCCAGCTCACCCCCGGGACAACATACCGGGGAGCTGTTTTTT. This gives the protein CASSPPGQHTGELFF.

The V and J genes are TRBV14 and TRBJ1-1, with D possibly TRBD1 on 6 matching bases. Germline values: CDR1 SGHDN, CDR2 FVKESK. V was pared by 3 bases and J by 8 bases, with 10 bases between. The CDR3 runs 12 residues. CDR3 sequence: CASSHPQGEAFF. Here the CDR3 DNA reads TGTGCCAGCAGCCACCCACAGGGAGAAGCTTTCTTT.

This clone was observed a single time. The rearrangement uses TRBV30 and TRBJ1-2, with TRBD1 as a possible D gene (6 bases). Trimming pared 7 bases from V and 2 bases from J, leaving 14 bases between. Germline V gives CDR1 GTSNPN, CDR2 SVGIG (reference sequence). The CDR3 spans 13 residues. Written as DNA, the CDR3 is TGTGCCTTGACCCAGGGGAAGAACTATGGCTACACCTTC. Translated, it gives CALTQGKNYGYTF.

This clone was recorded once. The chain joins TRBV9 to TRBJ2-1; a possible D gene is TRBD2 (6 bases). Germline lookup yields CDR1 SGDLS and CDR2 YYNGEE. The CDR3 is 15 amino acids. With 3 bases removed from V and 9 bases from J, the gap between germline ends came to 19 bases. For the CDR3, the DNA is TGTGCCAGCAGCGGAAGCAGGAGGGCCGGCCGTGAGCAGTTCTTC. It is translated as CASSGSRRAGREQFF. The full variable domain, with the rest looked up from reference TRBV9 and TRBJ2-1, is DSGVTQTPKHLITATGQRVTLRCSPRSGDLSVYWYQQSLDQGLQFLIQYYNGEERAKGNILERFSAQQFPDLHSELNLSSLELGDSALYFCASSGSRRAGREQFFGPGTRLTVL.

This chain uses TRBV5-8 with TRBJ1-2; 8 bases are a match to TRBD1. J was trimmed by 5 bases and V by 0 bases; bases with no gene match: 9. This CDR3 is 16 amino acids long. Germline V gene sequence: CDR1 SGHTS, CDR2 YDEGEE. CDR3 region: CASSLATGTGGYGYTF. In DNA form, the CDR3 reads TGTGCCAGCAGCTTGGCTACCGGGACAGGAGGATATGGCTACACCTTC.

This chain joins TRBV6-5 and TRBJ1-2; D may be TRBD1 (6 bases). This CDR3 is 15 amino acids long. CDR1 and CDR2 (germline): MNHEY, SVGAGI. Trimming took off 4 bases at V and 4 bases at J, with 16 bases between the two ends. CDR3 loop: CASSSGQFAVYGYTF. The CDR3 bases are TGTGCCAGCAGTTCCGGACAGTTCGCGGTCTATGGCTACACCTTC.

The chain employs TRBV28 and TRBJ1-2, with D perhaps matching TRBD1 (6 bases). This CDR3 is 13 amino acids long. Germline loops: CDR1 MDHEN, CDR2 SYDVKM. V was shortened by 7 bases and J by 4 bases, with 13 bases between the two germline ends. The CDR3 spells CASTTGRAYGYTF. The CDR3 DNA sequence: TGTGCCAGCACCACAGGGAGAGCCTATGGCTACACCTTC.

Points on this clone: The same CDR3 also results from other DNA sequences found in this sample. This rearrangement joins TRBV6-5 to TRBJ1-6, with TRBD1 matching 9 bases. V shed 5 bases, J shed 10 bases, and the junction held 6 bases outside the gene matches. Germline V gives CDR1 MNHEY, CDR2 SVGAGI. CDR3 length equals 14 residues. The CDR3 loop is CASSRDRVRSPLHF. CDR3 coding DNA: TGTGCCAGCAGTCGGGACAGGGTACGATCACCCCTCCACTTT.

This clone was observed a handful of times. CDR3: CSGVRGGDEKLFF. The CDR3 nucleotides read TGCAGCGGGGTCAGGGGAGGGGACGAAAAACTGTTTTTT. V and J are TRBV29-1 and TRBJ1-4; perhaps TRBD1 as D (6 bases). With 7 bases removed from V and 8 bases from J, the gap between germline ends came to 17 bases. Per germline, CDR1 SQVTM and CDR2 ANQGSEA. This CDR3 has 13 residues.

This clone came up once. The chain carries TRBV7-8 and TRBJ2-1; 10 nucleotides match TRBD2. The germline gives CDR1 SGHVS, CDR2 FQNEAQ. Trimming at V came to 2 bases and at J to 3 bases, leaving 4 bases not matched to a gene. The CDR3 contains 16 residues. The CDR3 DNA sequence: TGTGCCAGCAGCTTATTTGGGACTAGCGACTACAATGAGCAGTTCTTC. It is translated as CASSLFGTSDYNEQFF.

The V gene is TRBV4-1, the J gene TRBJ2-7; weak D call: TRBD1 (6 bases). The CDR3 has 17 amino acids. Germline CDR1 and CDR2: MGHRA and YSYEKL. V shed 0 bases and J shed 2 bases, with 17 bases lying between them. Here the CDR3 reads CASSQEYTVTGAYEQYF. The CDR3 bases are TGCGCCAGCAGCCAAGAATATACCGTGACAGGTGCCTACGAGCAGTACTTC.

The V call is TRBV7-9, the J call TRBJ1-6; 7 nucleotides line up with TRBD1. Germline lookup yields CDR1 SEHNR and CDR2 FQNEAQ (reference sequence). The CDR3 spans 14 residues. Trimming removed 4 bases from V and 5 bases from J; junction bases left unmatched: 2. CDR3 residues: CASSSTGNNSPLHF. CDR3 in DNA: TGTGCCAGCAGCTCGACAGGGAATAATTCACCCCTCCACTTT.

The chain couples TRBV5-1 to TRBJ2-5; D is perhaps TRBD2 (6 bases). The germline V gene encodes CDR1 SGHRS and CDR2 YFSETQ. Trimming left V 5 bases short and J 0 bases short, with 11 bases between. There are 14 residues in the CDR3. CDR3 residues: CASSRGTHQETQYF. CDR3 DNA sequence: TGCGCCAGCAGTCGCGGGACTCACCAAGAGACCCAGTACTTC. The full variable domain, its missing parts supplied by reference TRBV5-1 and TRBJ2-5, is KAGVTQTPRYLIKTRGQQVTLSCSPISGHRSVSWYQQTPGQGLQFLFEYFSETQRNKGNFPGRFSGRQFSNSRSEMNVSTLELGDSALYLCASSRGTHQETQYFGPGTRLLVL.

V gene TRBV27 combines with J gene TRBJ2-7; TRBD2 matches 8 bases. V gave up 7 bases and J gave up 2 bases; unmatched junction bases: 4. Looked up from germline, CDR1 is MNHEY and CDR2 is SMNVEV (reference sequence). This CDR3 spans 13 amino acids. CDR3 amino acids: CASKGLVPYEQYF. Written as DNA, the CDR3 is TGTGCCAGCAAGGGACTAGTGCCCTACGAGCAGTACTTC.

The chain recombines TRBV6-5 with TRBJ2-3, with a tentative D call TRBD2 (5 bases). The CDR3 contains 12 residues. Germline values: CDR1 MNHEY, CDR2 SVGAGI. Deletions cut 11 bases from V and 8 bases from J, with 17 bases between. The CDR3 region has the DNA TGTGCCCTGGCGGGCGGAGGTGTTACGCAGTATTTT. Translated: CALAGGGVTQYF.

This chain connects TRBV27 to TRBJ2-3, with 9 bases aligning to TRBD2. Losses at the gene ends were 2 bases for V and 1 base for J; bases not matched to a gene: 1. CDR1 is MNHEY and CDR2 is SMNVEV in the germline V gene (reference sequence). CDR3 size: 15 residues. CDR3 residues: CASSLAGGGTDTQYF. DNA for the CDR3: TGTGCCAGCAGTTTAGCGGGAGGGGGCACAGATACGCAGTATTTT.

The rearrangement uses TRBV5-6 and TRBJ1-5; TRBD1 aligns across 10 bases. V gave up 4 bases and J gave up 7 bases; unmatched junction bases: 5. Germline CDR1 reads SGHDT; CDR2 reads YYEEEE. The length of the CDR3 is 14 residues. The CDR3 DNA reads as TGTGCCAGCAGCGGGGACAGGGGAAGACAGCCCCAGCATTTT. This gives the protein CASSGDRGRQPQHF.

The gene calls are TRBV28 and TRBJ2-1, with D possibly TRBD1 on 5 matching bases. Germline assignment: CDR1 MDHEN and CDR2 SYDVKM. Trimming took 3 bases from V and 5 from J, leaving 11 bases between them. This CDR3 contains 14 residues. CDR3 sequence reads: CASSFPGSDNEQFF. The CDR3 coding sequence is TGTGCCAGCAGTTTTCCAGGGTCAGACAATGAGCAGTTCTTC. The variable domain in full, completed from reference TRBV28 and TRBJ2-1, reads DVKVTQSSRYLVKRTGEKVFLECVQDMDHENMFWYRQDPGLGLRLIYFSYDVKMKEKGDIPEGYSVSREKKERFSLILESASTNQTSMYLCASSFPGSDNEQFFGPGTRLTVL.

This clone was picked up one time. V gene TRBV30 combines with J gene TRBJ2-3, with D perhaps matching TRBD2 (6 bases). Trimming cost V 5 bases and J 6 bases, with 9 bases left between them. The CDR3 covers 11 residues. Germline values: CDR1 GTSNPN, CDR2 SVGIG (reference sequence). The CDR3 bases are TGTGCCTGGGGGAGGCATGATACGCAGTATTTT. Its protein product is CAWGRHDTQYF.

The chain uses TRBV11-2 and TRBJ2-1; TRBD2 matches at 7 bases. CDR1 and CDR2 from the germline V gene are SGHAT and FQNNGV. V was pared by 0 bases and J by 15 bases, with 14 bases of the junction left unmatched. This CDR3 is built from 15 residues. The CDR3 sequence: CASSLDMKLAEGRFF. The CDR3 DNA is TGTGCCAGCAGCTTAGATATGAAGCTAGCGGAGGGTCGGTTCTTC.

The chain joins TRBV18 to TRBJ1-5; D remains ambiguous. The V gene's germline CDR1 is KGHSH and CDR2 LQKENI. V was cut by 2 bases and J by 5 bases, with 4 bases left in between. This CDR3 has 12 amino acids. The CDR3 DNA reads as TGTGCCAGCTCACCAGGAGATCAGCCCCAGCATTTT. It specifies CASSPGDQPQHF.